The rows below give T cell receptor beta chains drawn from one sample of a study of blood T cell repertoires in COVID-19. Some clones are missing from TCRdb's copy, which holds only in-frame ones; the method was immunoSEQ multiplex PCR. Among about 44,000 clones listed, approximately 88% were seen once. Sequencing was performed on peripheral blood. These TCRs come from a woman aged 40 to 50 with acute or convalescent COVID-19. The CDR3 runs from the conserved cysteine through the conserved F or W. Each record gives: D gene, V gene, CDR3 protein. A D gene is named only where the DNA matches it firmly.

>NA|TRBV9
CASSAQGNIQYF
>NA|TRBV14
CASSQDGNYYGYTF
>NA|TRBV11-2
CASSPQRAGTGYEQYF
>NA|TRBV2
CASSDMRTHSGNTIYF
>TRBD1|TRBV25-1
CASSEYRGQGVVETQYF
>TRBD1|TRBV19
CASSIWGTGNQPQHF
>NA|TRBV15
CATSRDKASYEQYF
>TRBD2|TRBV28
CASRRSRGLAGGRETQYF
>NA|TRBV28
CATSRVTSNQPQHF
>NA|TRBV5-1
CASSLAWEDTEAFF
>NA|TRBV20-1
CSASPGTSNGYTF
>NA|TRBV5-6
CASSRGTDYNQPQHF
>NA|TRBV27
CASSARQSYNSPLHF
>TRBD2|TRBV10-3
CATQRGDQETQYF
>NA|TRBV15
CATSRDRGGPYEQYF
>TRBD1|TRBV10-3
CAIRAGTGGNQPQHF
>NA|TRBV11-2
CASSSLASLITGELFF
>NA|TRBV4-2
CASSPTPGATNEKLFF
>NA|TRBV27
CASSLSWGGATDTQYF
>NA|TRBV30
CAWSVRLNAVAFF
>TRBD1|TRBV28
CASSFGTRGRIRDRYF
>NA|TRBV28
CASSSSDYEQYF
>NA|TRBV7-8
CASSFNRQAYEQYF